Following are 30 T cell receptor beta chains from one sample sequenced in a study of T-cell memory formation after mild COVID-19. TCRdb re-called the 5' RACE reads through MiXCR, storing one row per CDR3 protein. The repertoire holds roughly 560,000 distinct CDR3 sequences, with about 20% as singletons. The sequencing input was PBMCs or a T cell subset sorted from them (not recorded which). The receptors were gathered from an adult woman who had mild COVID-19 (a few samples of this study predate the infection). Cell type and time point are not known.

V is TRBV21-1 and J is TRBJ1-2; the table names TRBD1, a call not compared with the DNA. TRBV21-1 is a known pseudogene. The CDR3 runs to 17 residues. The CDR3 nucleotides read TGTGCCAGCAGCAAAGCCAGGGGACAAACCCAAGGGTATGGCTACACCTTC. This encodes CASSKARGQTQGYGYTF.

In its sample, this clonotype was seen a few times. V usage is TRBV30 and J usage is TRBJ2-3; possibly TRBD2 for D (6 bases). There are 13 residues in the CDR3. Between the trimmed V and J ends, which lost 3 bases and 5 bases, there was a span of 12 bases. Germline V lookup: CDR1 GTSNPN, CDR2 SVGIG (reference sequence). The CDR3 bases are TGTGCCTGGAGGAAACCGGGACTAGATACGCAGTATTTT. It specifies CAWRKPGLDTQYF.

This clonotype turned up a few times. The rearrangement links TRBV5-1 to TRBJ2-7, with 11 positions matching TRBD2. The J segment lost 6 bases and the V segment lost 3 bases, leaving 11 bases of the junction unmatched. The germline V gene encodes CDR1 SGHRS and CDR2 YFSETQ. CDR3 length equals 16 residues. The CDR3 nucleotides are TGCGCCAGCAGCTCTGGCGATAGCGGGAGGGCCTTCGAGCAGTACTTC. Amino acid sequence: CASSSGDSGRAFEQYF.

This clonotype was counted between two and nine times. The chain couples TRBV20-1 to TRBJ2-7, with D possibly TRBD2 on 6 matching bases. The CDR3 extends over 19 amino acids. V was clipped by 0 bases and J by 0 bases, with 24 bases between them. Germline V gene data show CDR1 as DFQATT and CDR2 as SNEGSKA (reference sequence). The CDR3 sequence is CSARELAAGVGGSSYEQYF. CDR3 nucleotide sequence: TGCAGTGCTAGAGAGTTAGCGGCAGGAGTGGGGGGAAGCTCCTACGAGCAGTACTTC.

The V and J genes are TRBV3-1 and TRBJ1-5; D is ambiguous. V gave up 2 bases and J gave up 4 bases, with 6 bases separating them. This CDR3 is built from 13 residues. Germline V CDR1 and CDR2: LGHDT, YNNKEL (reference sequence). CDR3: CASSQMPNQPQHF. CDR3 nucleotides: TGTGCCAGCAGCCAAATGCCGAATCAGCCCCAGCATTTT.

The chain joins TRBV6-5 to TRBJ2-7; D not certain. This CDR3 has 14 amino acids. V lost 8 bases and J 2 bases, leaving 16 bases between the germline ends. Germline CDR1 reads MNHEY; CDR2 reads SVGAGI. CDR3 sequence (DNA): TGTGCCAGCGTGAAGGCCATTGGACCCTACGAGCAGTACTTC. Its protein is CASVKAIGPYEQYF.

This clonotype was seen ten or more times. This sequence joins TRBV3-1 and TRBJ2-1; a possible D gene is TRBD2 (5 bases). CDR3 length equals 17 residues. CDR1 LGHDT and CDR2 YNNKEL come from the germline V gene (reference sequence). Trimming cost V 1 base and J 0 bases, with 13 bases left between them. The CDR3 reads CASSQGTGYSSYNEQFF. The DNA of the CDR3 is TGTGCCAGCAGCCAAGGGACGGGATATAGCTCCTACAATGAGCAGTTCTTC.

The chain is built from TRBV9 and TRBJ2-3; TRBD2 agrees at 10 bases. V lost 1 base to trimming and J lost 2 bases; unmatched junction nucleotides: 4. The CDR3 totals 16 residues. Germline V lookup: CDR1 SGDLS, CDR2 YYNGEE. As DNA, the CDR3 is TGTGCCAGCAGCGTAACAACTAGCGGGGCCACAGATACGCAGTATTTT. Translating it yields CASSVTTSGATDTQYF.

V usage is TRBV3-1 and J usage is TRBJ1-1, with TRBD1 matching over 7 bases. Unmatched junction bases numbered 4, after V lost 1 base and J lost 2 bases. CDR1 and CDR2 from the germline V gene are LGHDT and YNNKEL (reference sequence). The CDR3 sequence is 15 residues long. The CDR3 DNA reads as TGTGCCAGCAGCCAAGTTGGGACAGTTAACACTGAAGCTTTCTTT. Its protein is CASSQVGTVNTEAFF.

The chain employs TRBV9 and TRBJ2-1; 9 bases agree with TRBD1. The V gene's germline CDR1 is SGDLS and CDR2 YYNGEE. This CDR3 has 16 amino acids. V trimming: 3 bases; J trimming: 10 bases; junction bases outside the gene matches: 14. In DNA, the CDR3 is TGTGCCAGCAGCGCCTGGACAGGGGCCCCGTTGAAGGAGCAGTTCTTC. Translation: CASSAWTGAPLKEQFF.

The gene calls are TRBV9 and TRBJ2-2, with a possible D match to TRBD1 (6 bases). V dropped 0 bases and J dropped 0 bases, with 9 bases sitting between them. Germline V gives CDR1 SGDLS, CDR2 YYNGEE. The CDR3 length is 16 residues. The CDR3 DNA reads as TGTGCCAGCAGCGTAGGGGGGCCGGCGAACACCGGGGAGCTGTTTTTT. It yields the protein CASSVGGPANTGELFF.

This clonotype was seen many times. The chain joins TRBV15 to TRBJ2-7, with D uncertain. The CDR3 has 13 amino acids. CDR1 is LNHNV and CDR2 is YYDKDF in the germline V gene (reference sequence). V lost 2 bases and J 0 bases, leaving 5 bases between the germline ends. In DNA form, the CDR3 reads TGTGCCACCAGCAGATCACTCTCCTACGAGCAGTACTTC. Translation gives CATSRSLSYEQYF.

This clonotype has a count of ten or more. J is TRBJ2-3 and V is TRBV19, with D possibly matching TRBD1 (6 bases). This CDR3 region has 13 residues. Germline loops: CDR1 LNHDA, CDR2 SQIVND (reference sequence). With 5 bases removed from V and 9 bases from J, the gap between germline ends came to 15 bases. The chain's CDR3 is CASSWTEDATQYF. CDR3 in DNA: TGTGCCAGTAGTTGGACAGAGGACGCGACGCAGTATTTT.

The chain employs TRBV7-9 and TRBJ2-1; D call uncertain. The ends were cut back, 6 bases at V and 5 bases at J, with 11 bases in the middle. The CDR3 loop spans 13 amino acids. CDR1 and CDR2 from the germline V gene are SEHNR and FQNEAQ (reference sequence). CDR3 nucleotide sequence: TGTGCCAGCAGAAAGGCCAGGAACAATGAGCAGTTCTTC. This translates into CASRKARNNEQFF.

The genes are TRBV29-1 and TRBJ1-1; D is unclear. The germline gives CDR1 SQVTM, CDR2 ANQGSEA. V gave up 2 bases and J gave up 0 bases, with 7 bases separating them. This CDR3 has 13 amino acids. The DNA for the CDR3 is TGCAGCGTTGAAAGGAGATTGAACACTGAAGCTTTCTTT. This sequence encodes CSVERRLNTEAFF.

This clonotype has a count of ten or more. The chain carries TRBV6-5 and TRBJ2-2; D is unclear. The V end lost 0 bases, the J end lost 5 bases, and 13 bases lay between the germline ends. CDR1 is MNHEY and CDR2 is SVGAGI in the germline V gene. The CDR3 contains 16 residues. CDR3 bases: TGTGCCAGCAGTTACTCTGACCCTGGATGGACCGGGGAGCTGTTTTTT. Translating it yields CASSYSDPGWTGELFF.

This clonotype was observed a handful of times. The J gene is TRBJ2-2, the V gene TRBV6-5; D uncertain. Trimming stripped 7 bases from V and 4 bases from J, with 10 bases between. In germline, CDR1 is MNHEY, CDR2 SVGAGI. This CDR3 has 13 amino acids. The CDR3 bases are TGTGCCAGCACGGGTTCCGTCACCGGGGAGCTGTTTTTT. Translation gives CASTGSVTGELFF.

The V and J genes are TRBV19 and TRBJ2-1; 10 bases are a match to TRBD1. V shed 3 bases, J shed 4 bases, and the junction held 3 bases outside the gene matches. The CDR3 is made up of 15 amino acids. Germline values: CDR1 LNHDA, CDR2 SQIVND (reference sequence). The CDR3 DNA follows: TGTGCCAGTAGTATGGGACAGGGGAGGTACAATGAGCAGTTCTTC. This gives the protein CASSMGQGRYNEQFF.

This clonotype occurred a few times. The rearrangement links TRBV27 to TRBJ2-1; D is uncertain. The V end was cut by 1 base, the J end by 3 bases, with 4 bases between. The CDR3 spans 13 residues. Germline CDR1 and CDR2: MNHEY and SMNVEV (reference sequence). DNA for the CDR3: TGTGCCAGCAGTTTATTAATCTACAATGAGCAGTTCTTC. Protein sequence: CASSLLIYNEQFF.

Turning to this clonotype: Compared with germline, one end of the junction differs, possibly owing to a read error. The rearrangement joins TRBV7-7 to TRBJ2-1; possibly TRBD1 or TRBD2 for D (5 bases each). The CDR3 consists of 13 residues. Looked up from germline, CDR1 is SSHAT and CDR2 is FNYEAQ (reference sequence). CDR3 sequence: CASSPGPHNEQFF. The CDR3 nucleotides are TGTGCTAGCAGCCCGGGGCCCCACAATGAGCAGTTCTTC.

This clonotype appeared a few times. The chain employs TRBV2 and TRBJ2-1, with TRBD1 matching over 9 bases. The length of the CDR3 is 15 residues. V lost 3 bases, J lost 7 bases, and 7 bases stayed unmatched. In germline, CDR1 is SNHLY, CDR2 FYNNEI. The CDR3 reads CASSDGTGWGNEQFF. For the CDR3, the DNA is TGTGCCAGCAGTGACGGGACAGGGTGGGGGAATGAGCAGTTCTTC.

This clonotype was found a few times. The chain employs TRBV15 and TRBJ2-5; TRBD1 might be the D (6 bases). Germline V gives CDR1 LNHNV, CDR2 YYDKDF (reference sequence). V lost 1 base, J lost 0 bases, and 12 bases lay in between. There are 16 residues in the CDR3. The CDR3 reads CATSRARTEYQETQYF. CDR3 coding DNA: TGTGCCACCAGCAGAGCGAGGACAGAGTACCAAGAGACCCAGTACTTC. The full variable domain, completed using reference TRBV15 and TRBJ2-5, is DAMVIQNPRYQVTQFGKPVTLSCSQTLNHNVMYWYQQKSSQAPKLLFHYYDKDFNNEADTPDNFQSRRPNTSFCFLDIRSPGLGDTAMYLCATSRARTEYQETQYFGPGTRLLVL.

The chain recombines TRBV19 with TRBJ2-5; D is possibly TRBD2 (6 bases). Trimming stripped 3 bases from V and 7 bases from J, with 18 bases between. The germline CDR1 and CDR2 sequences are LNHDA and SQIVND (reference sequence). The CDR3 is 15 residues long. The CDR3 loop reads CASSIQSFGRGTQYF. In nucleotides, the CDR3 is TGTGCCAGTAGTATTCAATCTTTCGGGCGGGGGACCCAGTACTTC.

This clonotype was observed a handful of times. The chain joins TRBV11-3 to TRBJ2-7; D gene uncertain. CDR3 length equals 12 residues. Per the germline V gene, CDR1 is SGHNT and CDR2 is YENEEA. The germline V and J ends were trimmed by 5 bases and 9 bases, with 14 bases remaining between them. The CDR3 bases are TGTGCCAGCAGCAAATATGCGCAGACGCAGTACTTC. It encodes CASSKYAQTQYF.

The V call is TRBV7-2, the J call TRBJ1-2; possible D gene TRBD1, 6 bases. The CDR3 length is 16 residues. The V end was cut by 1 base, the J end by 0 bases, with 12 bases between. CDR1 is SGHTA, CDR2 FQGNSA, per germline. CDR3 in DNA: TGTGCCAGCAGCTTAGTCGGGGGCAGCTCTAACTATGGCTACACCTTC. This gives the protein CASSLVGGSSNYGYTF. The full variable domain, rest sourced from reference TRBV7-2 and TRBJ1-2, is GAGVSQSPSNKVTEKGKDVELRCDPISGHTALYWYRQSLGQGLEFLIYFQGNSAPDKSGLPSDRFSAERTGGSVSTLTIQRTQQEDSAVYLCASSLVGGSSNYGYTFGSGTRLTVV.

The genes are TRBV24-1 and TRBJ1-5; tentatively, D is TRBD1 (5 bases). CDR3 length: 15 amino acids. Germline values: CDR1 KGHDR, CDR2 SFDVKD. With 7 bases removed from V and 0 bases from J, the gap between germline ends came to 12 bases. DNA for the CDR3: TGTGCCACCAGCGGGACGGATTATAGCAATCAGCCCCAGCATTTT. Amino acids: CATSGTDYSNQPQHF.

This clonotype was counted only a few times. V gene TRBV18 combines with J gene TRBJ2-1; D may be TRBD2 (6 bases). From germline, CDR1 is KGHSH and CDR2 LQKENI. The CDR3 runs to 13 residues. Deletions cut 3 bases from V and 12 bases from J, with 15 bases between. CDR3 in DNA: TGTGCCAGCTCACCGGCGACTAGACACCCGCAGTTCTTC. It translates to CASSPATRHPQFF.

The gene calls are TRBV7-3 and TRBJ2-1; 7 nucleotides align to TRBD1. The CDR3 loop spans 19 amino acids. Germline CDR1 is SGHTA and CDR2 is FQGTGA. J was trimmed by 6 bases and V by 5 bases; bases with no gene match: 22. In nucleotides, the CDR3 is TGTGCCAGCAGCCCCGACAGGGATGTGGGCGGAGTTCTTCTCAATGAGCAGTTCTTC. It is translated as CASSPDRDVGGVLLNEQFF.

This clonotype was seen a few times. The chain has TRBV12-3 or TRBV12-4 and TRBJ1-2; D remains unclear. The CDR3 runs to 16 residues. The V gene lost 4 bases and the J gene lost 4 bases, with 19 bases spanning the gap. CDR3 in DNA: TGTGCCAGCAGTTACTCCCAGTTCAAACTGAGCTATGGCTACACCTTC. This encodes CASSYSQFKLSYGYTF.

The V and J genes are TRBV30 and TRBJ2-1; D is undetermined. This CDR3 region has 13 residues. V was clipped by 4 bases and J by 4 bases, with 11 bases between them. Germline V lookup: CDR1 GTSNPN, CDR2 SVGIG (reference sequence). CDR3 sequence: CAWKGLGYNEQFF. The CDR3 nucleotides read TGTGCCTGGAAGGGTCTAGGTTACAATGAGCAGTTCTTC.